This T cell receptor beta chain was obtained from a study of beta chain features in type 1 diabetes. Study-level information: Age, gender and cell yields were similar between patients and healthy donors.

This clone was detected a few times. The isolated RNA, all of it, was reverse transcribed, so expressed TCRB transcripts were what got sequenced. Clones were sequenced by immunoSEQ multiplex PCR, and TCRdb holds only the in-frame ones, with some missing. The sample contains approximately 170,000 clones, approximately 9.9% of which appear only once. Sequencing was done on a sample of central memory CD4+ T cells from blood. The clonotype was recovered from a woman between 18 and 29 years old in good health.

The CDR3 DNA reads as TGTGCCAGCAGTTGGTTGGGGGGGCCTTCCCAAGAGACCCAGTACTTC. Amino acid sequence: CASSWLGGPSQETQYF. J is TRBJ2-5 and V is TRBV6-6, with D possibly matching TRBD2 (7 bases). The CDR3 is 16 amino acids. Germline V gives CDR1 MNHNY, CDR2 SVGAGI (reference sequence). V was clipped by 4 bases and J by 1 base, with 16 bases between them.